This is a list of T cell receptor beta chains from one sample in a study of cytomegalovirus exposure and HLA in healthy donors. The method was immunoSEQ multiplex PCR; TCRdb's version includes in-frame clones alone and lacks a portion of them. The sample records a few hundred thousand clones, 75% to 90% being singletons. The specimen sequenced was PBMCs. The receptors were gathered from a woman between 18 and 29 years old in good health and CMV-seronegative. CDR3s include the opening cysteine and the closing phenylalanine or tryptophan. The order of the fields is clone size, D gene, J gene, V gene, CDR3 DNA, CDR3 protein. D genes are given only for firm matches. A row's size may be missing; if present it is once, few, many or a size class.

clone size: once; D gene: TRBD1; J gene: TRBJ1-3; V gene: TRBV28; CDR3 DNA: TGTGCCAGCAGTTCGGGACAGGGGGAGGACACCATATATTTT; CDR3 protein: CASSSGQGEDTIYF
clone size: NA; D gene: TRBD1; J gene: TRBJ2-1; V gene: TRBV19; CDR3 DNA: TGTGCCAGTAGTACCAGACAGGGGGCTTACAATGAGCAGTTCTTC; CDR3 protein: CASSTRQGAYNEQFF
clone size: NA; D gene: NA; J gene: TRBJ2-7; V gene: TRBV28; CDR3 DNA: TGTGCCAGCAGTTCGGCGGATTTTTTGGAGCAGTACTTC; CDR3 protein: CASSSADFLEQYF
clone size: NA; D gene: NA; J gene: TRBJ2-1; V gene: TRBV5-1; CDR3 DNA: TGCGCCAGCAGCTTGGGCCCGGTTCCCTACAATGAGCAGTTCTTC; CDR3 protein: CASSLGPVPYNEQFF
clone size: NA; D gene: NA; J gene: TRBJ1-4; V gene: TRBV2; CDR3 DNA: TGTGCCAGCCGTGGAGGGGGGGCCCTTAATGAAAAACTGTTTTTT; CDR3 protein: CASRGGGALNEKLFF
clone size: NA; D gene: NA; J gene: TRBJ1-1; V gene: TRBV29-1; CDR3 DNA: TGCAGCGTTGTTTACAGGACGAGCACTGAAGCTTTCTTT; CDR3 protein: CSVVYRTSTEAFF
clone size: NA; D gene: NA; J gene: TRBJ1-5; V gene: TRBV6-6; CDR3 DNA: TGTGCCAGCAGCCGTGGGGGCAGCAATCAGCCCCAGCATTTT; CDR3 protein: CASSRGGSNQPQHF
clone size: NA; D gene: TRBD1; J gene: TRBJ1-4; V gene: TRBV7-2; CDR3 DNA: TGTGCCAGCAGTCGCCGGGACAGGAATGAAAAACTGTTTTTT; CDR3 protein: CASSRRDRNEKLFF
clone size: NA; D gene: NA; J gene: TRBJ2-3; V gene: TRBV4-3; CDR3 DNA: TGCGCCAGCACCCGGAACTATCCCAGCACAGATACGCAGTATTTT; CDR3 protein: CASTRNYPSTDTQYF
clone size: NA; D gene: NA; J gene: TRBJ2-7; V gene: TRBV27; CDR3 DNA: TGTGCCAGCAGTTTATCGAGTCTCTACGAGCAGTACTTC; CDR3 protein: CASSLSSLYEQYF
clone size: NA; D gene: NA; J gene: TRBJ2-3; V gene: TRBV4-3; CDR3 DNA: TGCGCCAGCAGCCAAGAACAGGGAGCTTTAGATACGCAGTATTTT; CDR3 protein: CASSQEQGALDTQYF
clone size: NA; D gene: TRBD2; J gene: TRBJ2-2; V gene: TRBV2; CDR3 DNA: TGTGCCAGCAGGCAACTAGCGGCGAACACCGGGGAGCTGTTTTTT; CDR3 protein: CASRQLAANTGELFF
clone size: NA; D gene: TRBD1; J gene: TRBJ1-1; V gene: TRBV30; CDR3 DNA: TGTGCCTGGAGAAGGGGGACAGGGAATACTGAAGCTTTCTTT; CDR3 protein: CAWRRGTGNTEAFF
clone size: NA; D gene: NA; J gene: TRBJ1-1; V gene: TRBV7-2; CDR3 DNA: TGTGCCAGCAGCTTAGACCCCAGGGGCCGGGGCAGCACTGAAGCTTTCTTT; CDR3 protein: CASSLDPRGRGSTEAFF
clone size: NA; D gene: TRBD1; J gene: TRBJ1-1; V gene: TRBV6-5; CDR3 DNA: TGTGCCAGCAGTCGGGGACAGCTGAACACTGAAGCTTTCTTT; CDR3 protein: CASSRGQLNTEAFF
clone size: NA; D gene: TRBD1; J gene: TRBJ2-7; V gene: TRBV5-6; CDR3 DNA: TGTGCCAGCAGCTGGGGGACAGGCAGCGAGCAGTACTTC; CDR3 protein: CASSWGTGSEQYF
clone size: NA; D gene: TRBD2; J gene: TRBJ2-1; V gene: TRBV28; CDR3 DNA: TGTGCCAGCAGTTGGGGTAGCGGGCTAGCTTACAATGAGCAGTTCTTC; CDR3 protein: CASSWGSGLAYNEQFF
clone size: NA; D gene: TRBD2; J gene: TRBJ2-2; V gene: TRBV9; CDR3 DNA: TGTGCCAGCAGCGCCCGTTTCGGACTAGCGGGATACACCGGGGAGCTGTTTTTT; CDR3 protein: CASSARFGLAGYTGELFF
clone size: NA; D gene: TRBD1; J gene: TRBJ2-7; V gene: TRBV6-5; CDR3 DNA: TGTGCCAGCAGTCACGGACAGGGGTACGAGCAGTACTTC; CDR3 protein: CASSHGQGYEQYF
clone size: NA; D gene: NA; J gene: TRBJ2-6; V gene: TRBV11-2; CDR3 DNA: TGTGCCAGCAGCTTAGGGCTGGGCAGATCTGGGGCCAACGTCCTGACTTTC; CDR3 protein: CASSLGLGRSGANVLTF
clone size: NA; D gene: NA; J gene: TRBJ2-5; V gene: TRBV7-2; CDR3 DNA: TGTGCCAGCAGCTTAACGGGAGACGAGACCCAGTACTTC; CDR3 protein: CASSLTGDETQYF
clone size: NA; D gene: TRBD2; J gene: TRBJ2-1; V gene: TRBV5-1; CDR3 DNA: TGCGCCAGCAGCTTGCTAGCGGGAGTAGAGCAGTTCTTC; CDR3 protein: CASSLLAGVEQFF
clone size: NA; D gene: TRBD2; J gene: TRBJ2-7; V gene: TRBV5-8; CDR3 DNA: TGTGCCAGCAGCTTGAAGGGTTCAACGCGGGGGGAGCAGTACTTC; CDR3 protein: CASSLKGSTRGEQYF
clone size: NA; D gene: TRBD1; J gene: TRBJ1-5; V gene: TRBV27; CDR3 DNA: TGTGCCAGCAGTGAACAACAGGGGACCCGGCAGCCCCAGCATTTT; CDR3 protein: CASSEQQGTRQPQHF
clone size: NA; D gene: NA; J gene: TRBJ2-3; V gene: TRBV9; CDR3 DNA: TGTGCCAGCAGCGTAGGAGGTAGCGGCTTCACAGATACGCAGTATTTT; CDR3 protein: CASSVGGSGFTDTQYF
clone size: NA; D gene: TRBD1; J gene: TRBJ2-1; V gene: TRBV29-1; CDR3 DNA: TGCAGCGGCGTTCTACAGGGGGTAGTAGCCAATGAGCAGTTCTTC; CDR3 protein: CSGVLQGVVANEQFF
clone size: NA; D gene: NA; J gene: TRBJ1-4; V gene: TRBV28; CDR3 DNA: TGTGCCAGCGCACTATTGAATGAAAAACTGTTTTTT; CDR3 protein: CASALLNEKLFF
clone size: NA; D gene: NA; J gene: TRBJ1-5; V gene: TRBV18; CDR3 DNA: TGTGCCAGCTCACCACAGTTTTCCGGTCAGCCCCAGCATTTT; CDR3 protein: CASSPQFSGQPQHF
clone size: NA; D gene: NA; J gene: TRBJ2-7; V gene: TRBV7-2; CDR3 DNA: TGTGCCAGCAGCTTATTAGCGGTTAGCTCCTACGAGCAGTACTTC; CDR3 protein: CASSLLAVSSYEQYF
clone size: NA; D gene: NA; J gene: TRBJ1-1; V gene: TRBV11-2; CDR3 DNA: TGTGCCAGCAGCTTAGTCGACACTGAAGCTTTCTTT; CDR3 protein: CASSLVDTEAFF